This T cell receptor beta chain was documented in a study of monozygotic twins with inflammatory bowel disease (dated by TCRdb to the late 2010s). Concerning the study at large: In total, about 30 monozygotic twin pairs made up the full study: 19 Danish pairs, all IBD-discordant, plus nine German pairs, of which four were IBD-concordant and five were IBD-discordant. The search for disease-associated traits relied mainly on comparing IBD patients with their genetically identical healthy co-twins within discordant pairs. Each individual had, on average, about 151 000 unique TCRalpha sequences and 181 000 unique TCRbeta sequences available for analysis.

As concerns this clonotype: This receptor's antigen is unknown.

From each donor, an approximately 2.3 ml peripheral blood sample was drawn into PAXgene tubes and stored at -80 degrees C. Total RNA was isolated from whole blood with the PAXgene blood miRNA kit on an automated QIAcube, without T cell sorting. Peripheral blood from monozygotic twin pairs, either concordant or discordant for inflammatory bowel disease, underwent deep TCRalpha and TCRbeta repertoire profiling that used unique molecular barcoding. For every twin pair, smoking habits were documented, and each individual was categorised as a current, former or never smoker. Libraries were built with 5' RACE. Preparation of each TCR library used approximately 4,000 ng of total RNA. For each sample, cDNA synthesis with SMARTScribe reverse transcriptase was split into eight separate reactions. During cDNA synthesis, unique molecular identifiers containing a 6-nucleotide sample barcode were introduced by template switching. Amplification of TCRalpha and TCRbeta cDNA involved two nested PCRs of approximately 16 and 9 cycles, and each PCR was followed by bead purification. Before amplification, cDNA was treated with uracil DNA-glycosylase and purified using the QIAquick PCR purification kit. The second PCR added Illumina TruSeq-compatible adapters along with sample-specific barcodes. TapeStation and Qubit were used to check library quality and concentration, and 5 ng of each library went into the pool. Sequencing of the pooled libraries was done on an Illumina HiSeq2500 single-index Rapid Run using custom sequencing primers and 2 x 100 bp reads. Under the source paper's analysis protocol: MiGEC version 1.2.6 was used for UMI-based consensus assembly to correct PCR and sequencing errors. MiXCR version 2.1.1 was used for V(D)J alignment, clonotype assembly and CDR3 extraction. To normalise gene usage, clonotype sharing and MAIT/NKT TCR abundance, the top 1000, 10 000 and 20 000 clonotypes in each sample were analysed. Diversity was computed as the inverse Simpson index with the vegan R package after downsampling to 27 000 UMIs. Paired Mann-Whitney U tests were applied to discordant twin pairs, with Benjamini-Hochberg correction for multiple testing. Reprocessed by TCRdb, the reads give a single entry per CDR3 protein sequence, without DNA. The V and J calls and clone size come from TCRdb's table, not from the authors' own analysis. This sample's table contains about 210,000 distinct CDR3 sequences. Around 1.5% of the sample lies in the top ten.

Paper-wide results and their limitations: Distinction between different T cell subtypes could not be achieved in the analysis. Because patients received different immunosuppressive treatments, the repertoires may have picked up extra background noise and variability between individuals. Repertoire similarity did not differ between concordant and discordant twins, which could be due to limited statistical power. No single strong signal or clonotype linked to IBD turned up in the results, so the idea that one exists was not supported. Compared with healthy twins, IBD patients had fewer clonotypes in common with other individuals, a difference most pronounced in patients showing signs of disease activity. IBD patients had lower TCRbeta repertoire diversity, measured by the inverse Simpson index, than their healthy co-twins.

Taken from the germline V gene (reference sequence), the CDR1 and CDR2 loops are SGHNT and YYREEE. The CDR3 sequence holds 16 residues, the cysteine and phenylalanine included. DNA for this receptor is not on file. This receptor was identified in a human donor with ulcerative colitis or Crohn's disease, or a healthy co-twin of an affected twin (not recorded which). Here the chain combines TRBV5-4 and TRBJ2-7. Sequencing was carried out using blood. Here the CDR3 is given as CASSLFGQGAAYEQYF.